This T cell receptor (beta chain) was recovered during a study of breast tumors, draining lymph nodes, adjacent tissues. The study, taken as a whole, reports: Luminal-like breast cancer showed significantly higher tumor–nontumor repertoire similarity than basal-like. Tumors had less TCR diversity than lymph nodes, more than nontumor tissue.

This clonotype was counted between two and nine times. The antigen remains unidentified. This may arise from a read error, as a much more abundant clone is one base away. Each CDR3 protein is one row after TCRdb ran MiXCR on the multiplex PCR reads. Of fewer than 200,000 distinct CDR3 sequences in the sample, 30% to 35% were seen once. Axillary draining lymph nodes of breast cancer patients supplied the node samples. The CDR3 runs 16 residues. The germline gives CDR1 SGHVS, CDR2 FQNEAQ. The V and J genes are TRBV7-8 and TRBJ2-1, with 7 nucleotides matching TRBD2. The TCR originated in a female donor with breast cancer. Some clones in this sample may be carry-over from other donors' samples. The sequenced sample consisted of axillary lymph node tissue. The CDR3 here is CASGLPSGVSYNEQFF. The CDR3 region has the DNA TGTGCCAGCGGCTTACCCAGCGGGGTCTCCTACAATGAGCAGTTCTTC. Complete variable domain (other parts from reference TRBV7-8 and TRBJ2-1): GAGVSQSPRYKVAKRGQDVALRCDPISGHVSLFWYQQALGQGPEFLTYFQNEAQLDKSGLPSDRFFAERPEGSVSTLKIQRTQQEDSAVYLCASGLPSGVSYNEQFFGPGTRLTVL.